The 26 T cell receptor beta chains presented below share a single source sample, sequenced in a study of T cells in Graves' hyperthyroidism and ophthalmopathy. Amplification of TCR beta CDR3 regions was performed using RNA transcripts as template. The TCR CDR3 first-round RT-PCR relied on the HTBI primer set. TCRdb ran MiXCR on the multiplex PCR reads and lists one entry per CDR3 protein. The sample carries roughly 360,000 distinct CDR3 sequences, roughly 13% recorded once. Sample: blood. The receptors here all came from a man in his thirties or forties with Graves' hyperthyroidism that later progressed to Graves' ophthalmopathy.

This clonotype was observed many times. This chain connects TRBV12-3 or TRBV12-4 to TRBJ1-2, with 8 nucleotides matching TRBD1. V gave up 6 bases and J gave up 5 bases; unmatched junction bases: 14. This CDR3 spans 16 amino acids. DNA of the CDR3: TGTGCCAGCAGCCCCACATGGACAGGGATGTGGTATGGCTACACCTTC. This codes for CASSPTWTGMWYGYTF.

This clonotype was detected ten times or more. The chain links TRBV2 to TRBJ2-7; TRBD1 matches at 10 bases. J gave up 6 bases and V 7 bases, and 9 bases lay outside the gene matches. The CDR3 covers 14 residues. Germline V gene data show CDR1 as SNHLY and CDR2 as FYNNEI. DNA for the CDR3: TGTGCCAGCATTAGAGACAGGGGGCCGAGCGAGCAGTACTTC. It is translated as CASIRDRGPSEQYF. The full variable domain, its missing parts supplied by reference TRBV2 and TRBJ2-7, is EPEVTQTPSHQVTQMGQEVILRCVPISNHLYFYWYRQILGQKVEFLVSFYNNEISEKSEIFDDQFSVERPDGSNFTLKIRSTKLEDSAMYFCASIRDRGPSEQYFGPGTRLTVT.

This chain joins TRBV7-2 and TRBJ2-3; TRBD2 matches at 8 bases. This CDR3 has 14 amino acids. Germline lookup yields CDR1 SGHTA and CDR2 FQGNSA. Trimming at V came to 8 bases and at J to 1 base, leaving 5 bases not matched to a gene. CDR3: CASAGRGGTDTQYF. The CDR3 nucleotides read TGTGCCAGCGCCGGGCGGGGGGGCACAGATACGCAGTATTTT.

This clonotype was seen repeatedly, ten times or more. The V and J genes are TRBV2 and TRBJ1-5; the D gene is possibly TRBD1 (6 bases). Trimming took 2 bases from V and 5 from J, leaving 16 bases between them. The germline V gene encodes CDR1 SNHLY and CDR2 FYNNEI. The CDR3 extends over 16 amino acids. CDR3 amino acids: CASSERGPAGDQPQHF. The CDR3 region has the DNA TGTGCCAGCAGTGAACGGGGGCCCGCCGGGGATCAGCCCCAGCATTTT.

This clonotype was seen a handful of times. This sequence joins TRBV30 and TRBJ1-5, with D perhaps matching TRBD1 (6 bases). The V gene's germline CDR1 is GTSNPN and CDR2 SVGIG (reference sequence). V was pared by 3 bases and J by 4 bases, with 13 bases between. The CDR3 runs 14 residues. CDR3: CAWSQGSGNQPQHF. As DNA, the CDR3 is TGTGCCTGGAGCCAGGGGTCGGGGAATCAGCCCCAGCATTTT.

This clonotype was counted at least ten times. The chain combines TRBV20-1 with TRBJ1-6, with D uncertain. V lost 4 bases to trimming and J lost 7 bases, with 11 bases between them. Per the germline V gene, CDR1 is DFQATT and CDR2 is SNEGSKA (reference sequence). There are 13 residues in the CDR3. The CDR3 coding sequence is TGCAGTGCTAATGTATATGACAATTCACCCCTCCACTTT. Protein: CSANVYDNSPLHF.

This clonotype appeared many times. The CDR3 loop is CASSLTGALGQPQHF. The DNA for the CDR3 is TGCGCCAGCAGTCTGACAGGTGCTTTGGGTCAGCCCCAGCATTTT. The chain combines TRBV5-1 with TRBJ1-5, with D tentatively TRBD1 (6 bases). This CDR3 is built from 15 residues. Trimming removed 5 bases from V and 6 bases from J, with 18 bases in between. Germline CDR1 and CDR2: SGHRS and YFSETQ.

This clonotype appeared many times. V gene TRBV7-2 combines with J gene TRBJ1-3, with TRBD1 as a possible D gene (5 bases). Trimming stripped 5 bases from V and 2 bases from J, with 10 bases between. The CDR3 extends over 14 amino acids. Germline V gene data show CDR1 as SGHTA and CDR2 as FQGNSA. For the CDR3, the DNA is TGTGCCAGCAGCCCCTGGGGGACTGGAAACACCATATATTTT. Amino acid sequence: CASSPWGTGNTIYF.

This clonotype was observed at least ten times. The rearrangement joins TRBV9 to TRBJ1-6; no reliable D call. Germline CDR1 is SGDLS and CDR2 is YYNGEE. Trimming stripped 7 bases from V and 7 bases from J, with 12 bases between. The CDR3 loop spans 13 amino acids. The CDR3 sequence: CASGEDGNSPLHF. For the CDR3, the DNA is TGTGCCAGCGGCGAGGATGGAAATTCACCCCTCCACTTT.

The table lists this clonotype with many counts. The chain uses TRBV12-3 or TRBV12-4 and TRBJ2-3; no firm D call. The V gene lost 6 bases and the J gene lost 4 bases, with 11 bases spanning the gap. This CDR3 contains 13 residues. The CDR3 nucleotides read TGTGCCAGCAGGCCTTCCCCCCCAGATACGCAGTATTTT. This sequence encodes CASRPSPPDTQYF.

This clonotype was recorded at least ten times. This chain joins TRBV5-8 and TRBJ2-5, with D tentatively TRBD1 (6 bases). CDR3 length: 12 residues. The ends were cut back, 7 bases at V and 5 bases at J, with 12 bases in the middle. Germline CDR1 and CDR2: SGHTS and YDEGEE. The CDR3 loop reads CASRAGEETQYF. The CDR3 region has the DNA TGTGCCAGCCGAGCAGGGGAGGAGACCCAGTACTTC.

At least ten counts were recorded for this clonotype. The CDR3, as DNA: TGTGCCAGCAGCTGGGATTCCTACGAGCAGTACTTC. Translating gives CASSWDSYEQYF. The chain has TRBV7-9 and TRBJ2-7; D gene uncertain. The ends were cut back, 4 bases at V and 1 base at J, with 5 bases in the middle. The CDR3 is 12 amino acids. Germline CDR1 reads SEHNR; CDR2 reads FQNEAQ (reference sequence). The complete variable domain, with remaining parts taken from reference TRBV7-9 and TRBJ2-7, reads DTGVSQNPRHKITKRGQNVTFRCDPISEHNRLYWYRQTLGQGPEFLTYFQNEAQLEKSRLLSDRFSAERPKGSFSTLEIQRTEQGDSAMYLCASSWDSYEQYFGPGTRLTVT.

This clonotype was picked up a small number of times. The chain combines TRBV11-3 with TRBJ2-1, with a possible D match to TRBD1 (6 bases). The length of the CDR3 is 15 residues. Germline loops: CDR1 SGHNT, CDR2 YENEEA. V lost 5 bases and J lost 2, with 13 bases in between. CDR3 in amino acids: CASSPRTAPYNEQFF. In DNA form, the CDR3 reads TGTGCCAGCAGCCCCAGGACAGCCCCCTACAATGAGCAGTTCTTC. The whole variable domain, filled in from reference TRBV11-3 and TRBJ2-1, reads EAGVVQSPRYKIIEKKQPVAFWCNPISGHNTLYWYLQNLGQGPELLIRYENEEAVDDSQLPKDRFSAERLKGVDSTLKIQPAELGDSAVYLCASSPRTAPYNEQFFGPGTRLTVL.

The CDR3 reads CASSLDGVETQYF. The CDR3 coding sequence is TGTGCCAGTAGTCTTGACGGCGTGGAGACCCAGTACTTC. V gene TRBV19 combines with J gene TRBJ2-5; D is uncertain. The CDR3 covers 13 residues. Germline lookup yields CDR1 LNHDA and CDR2 SQIVND (reference sequence). V shed 5 bases and J shed 5 bases, with 12 bases lying between them.

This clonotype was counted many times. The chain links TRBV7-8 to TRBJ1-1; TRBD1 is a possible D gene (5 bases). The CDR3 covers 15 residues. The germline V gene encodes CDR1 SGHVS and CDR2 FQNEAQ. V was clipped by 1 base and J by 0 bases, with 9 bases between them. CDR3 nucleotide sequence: TGTGCCAGCAGCTTAGGGGACGGAATGAACACTGAAGCTTTCTTT. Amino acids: CASSLGDGMNTEAFF.

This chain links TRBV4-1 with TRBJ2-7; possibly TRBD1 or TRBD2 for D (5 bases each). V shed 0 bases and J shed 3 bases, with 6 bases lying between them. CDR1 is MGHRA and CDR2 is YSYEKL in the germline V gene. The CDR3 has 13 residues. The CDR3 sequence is CASSQERGYEQYF. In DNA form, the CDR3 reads TGCGCCAGCAGCCAAGAGAGGGGCTACGAGCAGTACTTC.

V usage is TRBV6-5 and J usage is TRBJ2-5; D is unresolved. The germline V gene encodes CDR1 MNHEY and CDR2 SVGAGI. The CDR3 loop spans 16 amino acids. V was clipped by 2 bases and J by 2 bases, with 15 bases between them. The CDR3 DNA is TGTGCCAGCAGTTACGCCGCGACAAGTGAACAAGAGACCCAGTACTTC. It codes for CASSYAATSEQETQYF.

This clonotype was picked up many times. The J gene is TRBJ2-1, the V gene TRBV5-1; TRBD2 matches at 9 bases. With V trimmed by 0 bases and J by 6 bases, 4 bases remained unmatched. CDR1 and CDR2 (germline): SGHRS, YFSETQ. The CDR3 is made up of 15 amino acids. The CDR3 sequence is CASSLGLAVFNEQFF. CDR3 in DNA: TGCGCCAGCAGCTTGGGACTAGCGGTGTTCAATGAGCAGTTCTTC.

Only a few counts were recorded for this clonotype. CDR3 protein: CASNLNFGLAGASSTDTQHF. The CDR3 region has the DNA TGTGCCAGCAACCTCAATTTTGGTCTAGCGGGGGCCTCTAGCACAGATACGCAGCATTTT. This chain joins TRBV6-1 and TRBJ2-3; possible D gene TRBD1, 6 bases. The DNA end is a closer match to TRBJ1-5, so the J assignment may be wrong. The CDR3 totals 20 residues. Per germline, CDR1 MNHNS and CDR2 SASEGT.

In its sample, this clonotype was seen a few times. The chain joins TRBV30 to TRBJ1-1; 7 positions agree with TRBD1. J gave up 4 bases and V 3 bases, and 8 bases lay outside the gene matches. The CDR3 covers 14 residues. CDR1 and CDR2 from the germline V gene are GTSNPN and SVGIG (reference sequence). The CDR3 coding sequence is TGTGCCTGGAGCCCGACAGGGTGGAGCACTGAAGCTTTCTTT. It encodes CAWSPTGWSTEAFF.

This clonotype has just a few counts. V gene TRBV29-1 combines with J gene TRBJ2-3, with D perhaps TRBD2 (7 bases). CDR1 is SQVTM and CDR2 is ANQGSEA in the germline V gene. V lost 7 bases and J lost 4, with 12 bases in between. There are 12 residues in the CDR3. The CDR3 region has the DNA TGCAGCGGGGGGAGGGGGGCAGATACGCAGTATTTT. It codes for CSGGRGADTQYF.

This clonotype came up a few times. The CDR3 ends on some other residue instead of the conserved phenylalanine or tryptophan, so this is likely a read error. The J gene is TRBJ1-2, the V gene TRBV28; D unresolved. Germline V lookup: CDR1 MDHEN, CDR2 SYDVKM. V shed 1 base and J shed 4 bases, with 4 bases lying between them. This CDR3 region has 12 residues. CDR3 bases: TGTGCCAGCAGTTTATCGAGCTATGGCTACACCCTC. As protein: CASSLSSYGYTL.

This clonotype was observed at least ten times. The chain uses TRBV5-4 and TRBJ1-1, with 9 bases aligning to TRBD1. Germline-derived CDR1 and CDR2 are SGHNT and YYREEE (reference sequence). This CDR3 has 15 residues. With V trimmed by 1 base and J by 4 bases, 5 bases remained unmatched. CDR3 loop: CASSLPRQGGTEAFF. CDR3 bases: TGTGCCAGCAGCTTGCCTCGACAGGGGGGCACTGAAGCTTTCTTT.

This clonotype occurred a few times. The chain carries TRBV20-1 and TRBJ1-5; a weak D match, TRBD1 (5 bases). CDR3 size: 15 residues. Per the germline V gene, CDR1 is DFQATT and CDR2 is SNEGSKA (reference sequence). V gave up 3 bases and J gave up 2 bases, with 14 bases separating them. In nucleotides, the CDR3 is TGCAGTGCTAGCCGAAGGGACCGCGGCAATCAGCCCCAGCATTTT. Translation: CSASRRDRGNQPQHF.

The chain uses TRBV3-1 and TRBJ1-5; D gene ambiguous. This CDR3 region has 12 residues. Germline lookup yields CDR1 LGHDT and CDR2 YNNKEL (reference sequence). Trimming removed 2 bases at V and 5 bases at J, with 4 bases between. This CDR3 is CASSQLDQPQHF. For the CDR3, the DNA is TGTGCCAGCAGCCAACTAGATCAGCCCCAGCATTTT.

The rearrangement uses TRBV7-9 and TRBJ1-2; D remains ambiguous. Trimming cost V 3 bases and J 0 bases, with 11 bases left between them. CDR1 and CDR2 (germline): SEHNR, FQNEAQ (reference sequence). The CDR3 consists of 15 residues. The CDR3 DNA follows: TGTGCCAGCAGCTTTGAAGCCAGGCCTAACTATGGCTACACCTTC. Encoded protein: CASSFEARPNYGYTF.